The clone carrying this TCR beta chain was observed a few times. The antigen is unknown. This entry comes from a study of beta chain features in type 1 diabetes. Study-level points and caveats: Moderate yet significant TCRB CDR3 shortening was seen in Type 1 diabetes patients in all four CD4+ subsets. In these data, an HLA type influence on TCRB rearrangement remained unresolved.

Of the isolated RNA, all was reverse transcribed, and so the sequenced material was expressed TCRB transcripts. Deep immunoSEQ sequencing covered naive, central memory and regulatory T cell samples. Only in-frame clones appear in the TCRdb table, and some are missing; sequencing was by immunoSEQ multiplex PCR. The sample has some 150,000 clones; around an eighth are singletons. CDR3 size: 13 residues. Trimming removed 4 bases from V and 3 bases from J; junction bases left unmatched: 3. Germline V gene data show CDR1 as GTSNPN and CDR2 as SVGIG (reference sequence). This clonotype was obtained from a man aged 18 to 30 with type 1 diabetes. Material for sequencing was central memory CD4+ T cells from blood. The chain has TRBV30 and TRBJ1-3; TRBD1 aligns across 7 bases. CDR3 loop: CAWTQGVGNTIYF. CDR3 nucleotides: TGTGCCTGGACCCAGGGGGTTGGAAACACCATATATTTT.